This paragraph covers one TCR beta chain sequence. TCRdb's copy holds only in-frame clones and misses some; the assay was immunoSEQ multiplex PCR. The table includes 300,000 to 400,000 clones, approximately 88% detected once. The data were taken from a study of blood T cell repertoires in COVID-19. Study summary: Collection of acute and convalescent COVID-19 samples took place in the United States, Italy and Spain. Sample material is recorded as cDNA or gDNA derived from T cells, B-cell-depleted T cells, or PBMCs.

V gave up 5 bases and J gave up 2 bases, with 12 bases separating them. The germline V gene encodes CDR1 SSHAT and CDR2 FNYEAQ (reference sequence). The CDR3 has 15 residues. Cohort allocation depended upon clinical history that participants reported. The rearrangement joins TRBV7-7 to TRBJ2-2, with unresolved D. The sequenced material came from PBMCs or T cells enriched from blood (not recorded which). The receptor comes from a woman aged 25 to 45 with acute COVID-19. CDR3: CASSPSEVNTGELFF. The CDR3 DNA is TGTGCCAGCAGCCCGAGCGAAGTTAACACCGGGGAGCTGTTTTTT.